The clone carrying this TCR beta chain was recorded at least ten times. The data were taken from a study of T cells in Graves' hyperthyroidism and ophthalmopathy. Background on the study: The authors collected peripheral blood at initial diagnosis, before any treatment.

The V and J ends lost 8 bases and 2 bases respectively, with 12 bases between them. CDR1 and CDR2 (germline): SGHTA, FQGTGA. The CDR3 totals 13 residues. TCR beta CDR3 sequences were amplified from RNA transcripts. An initial round of RT-PCR targeting the TCR CDR3 relied on the HTBI primer set. TCRdb recomputed calls from the multiplex PCR reads with MiXCR, one row per CDR3 protein. Seen here are around 600,000 distinct CDR3 sequences, about 14% observed once, and the top ten hold under 15%. The V and J genes are TRBV7-3 and TRBJ1-1; D is perhaps TRBD1 (5 bases). This TCR derives from a woman between 50 and 59 years old with Graves' ophthalmopathy. Input material: blood. As DNA, the CDR3 is TGTGCCAGCGGCACAGGAGGAAACACTGAAGCTTTCTTT. It is translated as CASGTGGNTEAFF.